This record concerns one TCR beta chain sequence. Its matching antigen is unknown. The data derive from a study of T cell responses to AZD1222 COVID-19 vaccine. Overall study: Pooling was applied to second doses at about 4 or about 12 weeks. Broader study findings: Spike regions recognized by vaccine-associated CD4 TCRs spanned the protein, led by 160-218 and 743-854. Spike-specific TCRs gained breadth and depth after people received two AZD1222 doses. Females made up more of the donors, who were largely white British, and clonal diversity may have come out too low.

Only in-frame clones appear in the TCRdb table, and some are missing; sequencing was by immunoSEQ multiplex PCR. The sample records under 150,000 clones, 80% to 95% being singletons. V trimming: 5 bases; J trimming: 1 base; junction bases outside the gene matches: 3. CDR1 is SNHLY and CDR2 is FYNNEI in the germline V gene. The CDR3 has 14 residues. The receptor was derived from an adult in good health. The sequencing used peripheral blood, collected on day 0 of AZD1222 vaccination. The V and J genes are TRBV2 and TRBJ2-7, with TRBD1 identical over 9 bases. The CDR3 nucleotides read TGTGCCAGCAGTCCGGGACAGGGATCCTACGAGCAGTACTTC. Translated: CASSPGQGSYEQYF.